This TCR beta chain is drawn from a study of read filtering for tumor transcriptome and immune sequencing. From approximately 430 ng of RNA, a library with molecular barcoded alpha/delta and beta/gamma adaptors was made. One entry per CDR3 protein results from TCRdb running MiXCR on the reads. Among 100,000 to 150,000 distinct CDR3 sequences listed, under 15% were seen once. Germline V gives CDR1 LGHNA, CDR2 YSLEER. The CDR3 runs to 15 residues. V was clipped by 2 bases and J by 0 bases; unmatched bases: 3. Bone marrow was sampled from every patient at the time of active disease. This chain uses TRBV4-3 with TRBJ2-7; TRBD2 aligns across 8 bases. The specimen sequenced was a population of CD138-negative cells sorted from bone marrow. The sequence was collected from a donor at least 40 years old with multiple myeloma. As DNA, the CDR3 is TGCGCCAGCAGCCAACTAGCGGGCCTCTCCTACGAGCAGTACTTC. It translates to CASSQLAGLSYEQYF.